The 2 T cell receptor beta chains in this list originate from one sample, sequenced in a study of multiple sclerosis patients with progressive multifocal leukoencephalopathy. Assay: immunoSEQ multiplex PCR; the TCRdb copy retains only in-frame clones and omits some. The table records fewer than 35,000 clones, roughly 84% of them present only once. Time point reported: time of PML onset. Sequences were derived from PBMCs, sampled from a patient treated with natalizumab. The receptors here all came from a human donor with progressive multifocal leukoencephalopathy.

V and J are TRBV9 and TRBJ2-3; 8 nucleotides agree with TRBD1. V lost 3 bases to trimming and J lost 6 bases; unmatched junction nucleotides: 9. The CDR3 is 15 amino acids. Looked up from germline, CDR1 is SGDLS and CDR2 is YYNGEE. The CDR3 nucleotides are TGTGCCAGCAGCGCTCAGGGGGCAGGATTGGATACGCAGTATTTT. Protein sequence: CASSAQGAGLDTQYF.

This CDR3 is CASSPEGTYTEAFF. CDR3 bases: TGTGCCAGCTCACCGGAAGGGACTTACACTGAAGCTTTCTTT. The chain links TRBV18 to TRBJ1-1; TRBD1 is a possible D gene (5 bases). The CDR3 has 14 amino acids. Germline values: CDR1 KGHSH, CDR2 LQKENI. Between the trimmed V and J ends, which lost 3 bases and 3 bases, there was a span of 11 bases.